This is a list of T cell receptor beta chains from one sample in a study of cytomegalovirus exposure and HLA in healthy donors. The repertoire was sequenced with immunoSEQ multiplex PCR; TCRdb's copy has only in-frame clones and lacks some. Of 75,000 to 95,000 clones in the sample, approximately 84% are singletons; the top ten hold approximately 2.3%. Sequenced material: PBMCs. The source of these receptors is a young man in good health and CMV-seronegative. The CDR3 runs from the conserved cysteine through the conserved F or W. A D gene is named only where the DNA matches it firmly. Size is omitted from some rows. Given values are once, few, many or a class for expanded clones.

D gene | clone size | J gene | V gene | CDR3 protein | CDR3 DNA
. | . | TRBJ2-2 | TRBV10-1 | CASSYRSTGELFF | TGCGCCAGCAGCTATAGGAGCACCGGGGAGCTGTTTTTT
TRBD2 | . | TRBJ2-3 | TRBV6-5 | CASTLSGARTDTQYF | TGTGCCAGCACCCTTAGCGGGGCGCGCACAGATACGCAGTATTTT
. | . | TRBJ2-3 | TRBV7-2 | CASLQGFMTDTQYF | TGTGCCAGCCTACAGGGTTTTATGACAGATACGCAGTATTTT
TRBD2 | . | TRBJ2-1 | TRBV30 | CAWSNGGRGREQFF | TGTGCCTGGAGCAATGGCGGGAGGGGTAGGGAGCAGTTCTTC
. | . | TRBJ1-1 | TRBV6-6 | CASSYLAGANPEAFF | TGTGCCAGCAGTTACTTGGCAGGGGCTAACCCTGAAGCTTTCTTT
TRBD1 | . | TRBJ1-1 | TRBV2 | CASRLTGERTTFF | TGTGCCAGCAGGCTGACAGGGGAACGTACGACTTTCTTT
. | . | TRBJ1-1 | TRBV5-1 | CASSWSGTLNTEAFF | TGCGCCAGCAGTTGGTCAGGGACTCTGAACACTGAAGCTTTCTTT
TRBD1 | . | TRBJ1-2 | TRBV4-1 | CASSQERDRVFANYGYTF | TGCGCCAGCAGCCAAGAGCGGGACAGGGTATTCGCTAACTATGGCTACACCTTC
. | . | TRBJ2-7 | TRBV27 | CASSSANRVSGFREQYF | TGTGCCAGCAGTTCCGCGAACAGGGTCTCCGGGTTCCGCGAGCAGTACTTC
TRBD1 | . | TRBJ1-2 | TRBV6-1 | CASTGLTGNGYTF | TGTGCCAGCACCGGGTTGACAGGGAATGGCTACACCTTC
TRBD2 | . | TRBJ2-7 | TRBV2 | CASLGTSLSEQYF | TGTGCCAGTTTGGGGACTAGTCTCTCCGAGCAGTACTTC
. | . | TRBJ2-7 | TRBV7-9 | CASSPGGIRYEQYF | TGTGCCAGCAGCCCCGGCGGTATCCGCTACGAGCAGTACTTC
TRBD1 | . | TRBJ1-2 | TRBV5-4 | CASSRDREGYTF | TGTGCCAGCAGCCGGGACAGGGAGGGCTACACCTTC
. | . | TRBJ2-7 | TRBV9 | CASSADNWGMGEQYF | TGTGCCAGCAGCGCGGACAATTGGGGTATGGGCGAGCAGTACTTC
TRBD1 | . | TRBJ1-1 | TRBV11-2 | CASSHPGTGSTEAFF | TGTGCCAGCAGCCACCCCGGGACAGGGTCCACTGAAGCTTTCTTT
TRBD1 | few | TRBJ1-4 | TRBV7-9 | CASSLVGDRVLANEKLFF | TGTGCCAGCAGCTTAGTTGGGGACAGGGTTTTGGCTAATGAAAAACTGTTTTTT
. | . | TRBJ1-2 | TRBV7-9 | CASSPTGLSGAYAGYTF | TGTGCCAGCAGTCCTACAGGGTTAAGTGGTGCTTATGCGGGCTACACCTTC
TRBD2 | . | TRBJ2-3 | TRBV10-1 | CASSSTSGTDTQYF | TGCGCCAGCAGTTCGACTAGCGGCACAGATACGCAGTATTTT
TRBD2 | . | TRBJ2-2 | TRBV30 | CAWRIKGSGSTGELFF | TGTGCCTGGAGAATCAAAGGTAGCGGGAGCACCGGGGAGCTGTTTTTT
. | . | TRBJ2-7 | TRBV7-2 | CASRPDGQRRPYEQYF | TGTGCCAGCAGACCAGATGGACAGCGCCGCCCGTACGAGCAGTACTTC
. | . | TRBJ2-3 | TRBV7-9 | CASSSLDTQYF | TGTGCCAGCAGCTCCTTGGATACGCAGTATTTT
. | . | TRBJ1-2 | TRBV7-9 | CASDLWENYGYTF | TGTGCCAGCGACTTGTGGGAGAACTATGGCTACACCTTC
. | few | TRBJ1-1 | TRBV4-1 | CASSQGQNMNTEAFF | TGCGCCAGCAGCCAAGGGCAGAATATGAACACTGAAGCTTTCTTT
. | . | TRBJ2-7 | TRBV7-9 | CASSPRARGQSEQYF | TGTGCCAGCAGCCCAAGAGCCCGGGGTCAAAGCGAGCAGTACTTC
TRBD1 | . | TRBJ2-3 | TRBV28 | CASSAGGRLTDTQYF | TGTGCCAGCAGTGCAGGGGGCAGACTCACAGATACGCAGTATTTT
TRBD2 | . | TRBJ2-3 | TRBV28 | CASSLTSGRFGDTQYF | TGTGCCAGCAGCTTGACTAGCGGGAGATTCGGAGATACGCAGTATTTT
TRBD1 | once | TRBJ2-7 | TRBV6-1 | CASSEPGQGIYEQYF | TGTGCCAGCAGTGAGCCTGGACAGGGGATTTACGAGCAGTACTTC
. | . | TRBJ2-3 | TRBV28 | CASRLTVGTQYF | TGTGCCAGCAGGCTGACAGTTGGTACGCAGTATTTT
. | . | TRBJ1-2 | TRBV10-2 | CASSESRGINYGYTF | TGCGCCAGCAGTGAGTCACGCGGGATCAACTATGGCTACACCTTC
TRBD2 | . | TRBJ2-3 | TRBV9 | CASSVQIAGEADTQYF | TGTGCCAGCAGCGTTCAAATAGCGGGAGAGGCAGATACGCAGTATTTT
. | . | TRBJ2-1 | TRBV27 | CASKSPPNNEQFF | TGTGCCAGTAAAAGCCCTCCTAACAATGAGCAGTTCTTC
. | . | TRBJ2-3 | TRBV4-1 | CASSHRRTTTDTQYF | TGCGCCAGCAGCCACAGAAGGACTACCACAGATACGCAGTATTTT
TRBD2 | . | TRBJ2-1 | TRBV7-8 | CASSLERSASGYNEQFF | TGTGCCAGCAGCTTAGAACGGTCGGCTAGCGGTTACAATGAGCAGTTCTTC
TRBD1 | . | TRBJ1-1 | TRBV12-5 | CASGPTGLEAFF | TGTGCTAGTGGACCGACAGGGCTTGAAGCTTTCTTT
. | . | TRBJ1-1 | TRBV29-1 | CSVLRGDTEAFF | TGCAGCGTCCTCCGGGGGGACACTGAAGCTTTCTTT
. | . | TRBJ1-5 | TRBV30 | CAWSSRSNQPQHF | TGTGCCTGGAGTTCGCGAAGCAATCAGCCCCAGCATTTT
. | once | TRBJ1-4 | TRBV7-9 | CASSPQGLESRTNEKLFF | TGTGCCAGCAGCCCGCAGGGATTGGAAAGTAGGACTAATGAAAAACTGTTTTTT
TRBD2 | few | TRBJ2-3 | TRBV6-1 | CASSEILAGGSTDTQYF | TGTGCCAGCAGTGAAATTTTAGCGGGAGGTAGCACAGATACGCAGTATTTT
TRBD2 | . | TRBJ2-6 | TRBV6-1 | CASTGGDSGANVLTF | TGTGCCAGCACCGGGGGGGACTCTGGGGCCAACGTCCTGACTTTC
TRBD1 | . | TRBJ1-1 | TRBV5-1 | CASSLEQGETEAFF | TGCGCCAGCAGCTTGGAACAGGGGGAAACTGAAGCTTTCTTT
TRBD1 | . | TRBJ1-2 | TRBV7-2 | CASSLAARGQYGYTF | TGTGCCAGCAGCTTAGCCGCCAGGGGGCAGTATGGCTACACCTTC
. | . | TRBJ1-4 | TRBV25-1 | CASSVPGAGNEKLFF | TGTGCCAGCAGTGTCCCAGGGGCGGGTAATGAAAAACTGTTTTTT
TRBD2 | . | TRBJ2-1 | TRBV5-1 | CASSFLAGGPWNEQFF | TGCGCCAGCAGCTTTTTAGCGGGAGGCCCCTGGAATGAGCAGTTCTTC
TRBD1 | . | TRBJ1-2 | TRBV10-3 | CAISATTGRTNYGYTF | TGTGCCATCAGTGCGACGACAGGGAGGACTAACTATGGCTACACCTTC
TRBD1 | . | TRBJ1-1 | TRBV28 | CASSSDRGGKNTEAFF | TGTGCCAGCAGTTCGGACAGGGGAGGTAAGAACACTGAAGCTTTCTTT
. | . | TRBJ2-7 | TRBV27 | CASSTTRDEQYF | TGTGCCAGCAGTACCACGCGTGACGAGCAGTACTTC
. | . | TRBJ1-2 | TRBV7-2 | CASSISGDAPGGYTF | TGTGCCAGCAGCATTTCAGGGGACGCGCCTGGGGGCTACACCTTC
. | . | TRBJ2-1 | TRBV6-5 | CASSPSGYSYNEQFF | TGTGCCAGCAGCCCGAGCGGGTACTCCTACAATGAGCAGTTCTTC
. | . | TRBJ2-3 | TRBV7-6 | CASSVGLSTDTQYF | TGTGCCAGCAGCGTCGGTCTATCCACAGATACGCAGTATTTT
. | . | TRBJ1-2 | TRBV2 | CASRGDNLGYTF | TGTGCCAGCAGAGGGGACAACCTCGGCTACACCTTC
. | . | TRBJ2-5 | TRBV11-2 | CASSLVGSREETQYF | TGTGCCAGCAGCTTAGTCGGTTCGAGGGAAGAGACCCAGTACTTC
TRBD1 | . | TRBJ1-5 | TRBV25-1 | CASSDEIGQGLSQPQHF | TGTGCCAGCAGTGACGAAATCGGACAGGGGTTGAGTCAGCCCCAGCATTTT
. | . | TRBJ2-7 | TRBV28 | CASSQGRVYEQYF | TGTGCCAGCAGTCAAGGCAGGGTCTACGAGCAGTACTTC
. | . | TRBJ2-7 | TRBV4-1 | CASRGPGQNEQYF | TGCGCCAGCCGAGGGCCGGGACAAAACGAGCAGTACTTC
. | . | TRBJ2-7 | TRBV5-1 | CASSLRAAAEQYF | TGCGCCAGCAGCTTGCGGGCAGCGGCCGAGCAGTACTTC
TRBD2 | . | TRBJ2-3 | TRBV5-6 | CATRAGGTDTQYF | TGTGCCACAAGAGCGGGAGGGACAGATACGCAGTATTTT